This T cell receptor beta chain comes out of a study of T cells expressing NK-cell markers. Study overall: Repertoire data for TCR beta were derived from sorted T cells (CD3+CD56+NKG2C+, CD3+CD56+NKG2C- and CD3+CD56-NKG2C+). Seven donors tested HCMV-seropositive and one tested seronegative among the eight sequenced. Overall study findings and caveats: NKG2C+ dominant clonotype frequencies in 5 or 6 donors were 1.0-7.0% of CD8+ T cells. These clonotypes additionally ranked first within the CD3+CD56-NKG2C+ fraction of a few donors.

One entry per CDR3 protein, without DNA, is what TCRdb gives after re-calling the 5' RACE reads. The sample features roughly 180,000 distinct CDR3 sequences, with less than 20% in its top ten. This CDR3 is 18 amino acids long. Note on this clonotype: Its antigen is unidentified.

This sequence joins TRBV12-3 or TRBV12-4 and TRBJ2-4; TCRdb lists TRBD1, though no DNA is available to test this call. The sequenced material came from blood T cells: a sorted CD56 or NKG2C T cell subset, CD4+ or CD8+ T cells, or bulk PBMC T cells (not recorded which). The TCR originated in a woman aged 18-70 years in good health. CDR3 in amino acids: CASTARGQASGAKNIQYF.